This T cell receptor (beta chain) was recorded in a study of beta chain features in type 1 diabetes. This clone was recorded only once. Antigen unknown. V was pared by 2 bases and J by 5 bases, with 4 bases of the junction left unmatched. The CDR3 has 14 residues. The V gene's germline CDR1 is SGDLS and CDR2 YYNGEE. Reverse transcribing all isolated RNA meant expressed TCRB transcripts were sequenced. The assay was immunoSEQ multiplex PCR, and TCRdb's table has in-frame clones only and misses some. The sample carries some 660,000 clones, roughly 13% recorded once. Study-wide points: Researchers report that Type 1 diabetes patients had moderately but significantly shorter TCRB CDR3s across all four CD4+ subsets.

The sequence was obtained from a man between 18 and 35 years old with type 1 diabetes. The V and J genes are TRBV9 and TRBJ1-1, with 9 bases lining up with TRBD1. The source material was naive CD4+ T cells from blood. The CDR3 nucleotides read TGTGCCAGCAGCGTGGGGGACAGGGTAACTGAAGCTTTCTTT. Its translation: CASSVGDRVTEAFF. Variable domain in full (rest from reference TRBV9 and TRBJ1-1): DSGVTQTPKHLITATGQRVTLRCSPRSGDLSVYWYQQSLDQGLQFLIQYYNGEERAKGNILERFSAQQFPDLHSELNLSSLELGDSALYFCASSVGDRVTEAFFGQGTRLTVV.